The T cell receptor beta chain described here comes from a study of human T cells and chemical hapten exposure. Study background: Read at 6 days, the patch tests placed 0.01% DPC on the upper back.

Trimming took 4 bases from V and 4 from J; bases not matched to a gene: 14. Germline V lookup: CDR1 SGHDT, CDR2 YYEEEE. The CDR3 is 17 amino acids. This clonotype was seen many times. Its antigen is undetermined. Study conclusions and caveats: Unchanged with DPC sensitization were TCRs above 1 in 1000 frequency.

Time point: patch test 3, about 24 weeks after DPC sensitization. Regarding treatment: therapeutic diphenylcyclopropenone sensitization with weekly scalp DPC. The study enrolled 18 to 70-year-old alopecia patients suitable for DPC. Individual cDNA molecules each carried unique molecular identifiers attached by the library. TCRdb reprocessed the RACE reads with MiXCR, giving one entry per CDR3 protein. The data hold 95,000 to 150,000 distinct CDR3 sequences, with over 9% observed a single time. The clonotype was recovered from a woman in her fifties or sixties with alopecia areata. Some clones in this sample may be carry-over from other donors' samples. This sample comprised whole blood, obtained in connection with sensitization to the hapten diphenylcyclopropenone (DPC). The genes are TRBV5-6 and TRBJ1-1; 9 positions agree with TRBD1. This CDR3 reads CASSPTLRTGDGTEAFF. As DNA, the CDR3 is TGTGCCAGCAGCCCAACCCTAAGGACAGGGGATGGCACTGAAGCTTTCTTT.